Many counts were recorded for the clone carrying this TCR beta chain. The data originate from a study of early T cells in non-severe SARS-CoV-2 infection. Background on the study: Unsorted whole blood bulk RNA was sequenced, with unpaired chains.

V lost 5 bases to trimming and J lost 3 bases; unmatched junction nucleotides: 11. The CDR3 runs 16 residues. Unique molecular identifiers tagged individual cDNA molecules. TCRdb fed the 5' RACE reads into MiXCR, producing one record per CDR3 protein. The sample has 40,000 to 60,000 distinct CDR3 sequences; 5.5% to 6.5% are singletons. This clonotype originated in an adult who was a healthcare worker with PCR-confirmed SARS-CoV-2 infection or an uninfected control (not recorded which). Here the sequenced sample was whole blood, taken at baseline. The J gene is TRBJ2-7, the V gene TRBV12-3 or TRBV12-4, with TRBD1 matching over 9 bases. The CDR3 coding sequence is TGTGCCAGCAGTCCAACCCTCGGGACAGGGAACTACGAGCAGTACTTC. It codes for CASSPTLGTGNYEQYF.